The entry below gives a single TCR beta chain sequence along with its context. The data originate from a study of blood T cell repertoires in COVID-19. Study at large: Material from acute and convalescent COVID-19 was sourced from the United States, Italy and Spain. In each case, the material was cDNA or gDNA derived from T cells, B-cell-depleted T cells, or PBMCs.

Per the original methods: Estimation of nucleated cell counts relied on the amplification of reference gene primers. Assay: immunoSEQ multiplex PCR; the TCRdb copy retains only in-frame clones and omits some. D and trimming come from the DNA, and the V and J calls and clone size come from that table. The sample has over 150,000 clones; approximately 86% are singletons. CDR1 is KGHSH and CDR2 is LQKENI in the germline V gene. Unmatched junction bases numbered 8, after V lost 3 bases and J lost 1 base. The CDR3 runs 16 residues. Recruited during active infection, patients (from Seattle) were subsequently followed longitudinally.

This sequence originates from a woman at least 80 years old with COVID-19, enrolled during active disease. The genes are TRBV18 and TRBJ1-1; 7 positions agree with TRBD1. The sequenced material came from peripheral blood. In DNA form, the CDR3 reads TGTGCCAGCTCACCCGTTACAGGGGCCGAGAACACTGAAGCTTTCTTT. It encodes CASSPVTGAENTEAFF.